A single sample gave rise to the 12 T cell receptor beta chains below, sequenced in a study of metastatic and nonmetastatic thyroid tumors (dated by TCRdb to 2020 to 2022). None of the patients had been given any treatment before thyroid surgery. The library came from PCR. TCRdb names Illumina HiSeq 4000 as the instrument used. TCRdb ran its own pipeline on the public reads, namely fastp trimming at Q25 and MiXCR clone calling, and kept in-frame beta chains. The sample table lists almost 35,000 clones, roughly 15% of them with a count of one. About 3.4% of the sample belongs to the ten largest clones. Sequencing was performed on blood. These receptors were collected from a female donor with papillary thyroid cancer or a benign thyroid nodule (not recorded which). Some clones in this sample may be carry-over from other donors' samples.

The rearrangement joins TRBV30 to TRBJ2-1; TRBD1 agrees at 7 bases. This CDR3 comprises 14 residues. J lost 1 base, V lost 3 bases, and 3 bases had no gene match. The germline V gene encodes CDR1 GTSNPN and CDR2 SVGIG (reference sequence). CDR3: CAWSGTESYNEQFF. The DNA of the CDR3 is TGTGCCTGGAGCGGGACAGAGTCCTACAATGAGCAGTTCTTC. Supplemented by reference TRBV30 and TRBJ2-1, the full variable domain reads SQTIHQWPATLVQPVGSPLSLECTVEGTSNPNLYWYRQAAGRGLQLLFYSVGIGQISSEVPQNLSASRPQDRQFILSSKKLLLSDSGFYLCAWSGTESYNEQFFGPGTRLTVL.

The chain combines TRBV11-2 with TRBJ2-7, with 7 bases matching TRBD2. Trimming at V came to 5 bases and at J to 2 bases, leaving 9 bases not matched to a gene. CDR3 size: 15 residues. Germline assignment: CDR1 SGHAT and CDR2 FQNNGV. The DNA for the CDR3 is TGTGCCAGCAGCACCTACGGGGGGAGGGCCTACGAGCAGTACTTC. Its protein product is CASSTYGGRAYEQYF.

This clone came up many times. CDR3 sequence: CASSVGELGYNEQFF. The CDR3 DNA follows: TGTGCCAGCAGTGTGGGGGAGTTGGGATACAATGAGCAGTTCTTC. The rearrangement uses TRBV6-1 and TRBJ2-1, with D perhaps assigned TRBD1 or TRBD2 (5 bases each). CDR3 length equals 15 residues. V was trimmed by 4 bases and J by 4 bases, leaving 14 bases between them. Looked up from germline, CDR1 is MNHNS and CDR2 is SASEGT.

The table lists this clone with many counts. CDR3 region: CASTRDIRNTEAFF. DNA for the CDR3: TGTGCCAGCACCCGGGACATACGCAACACTGAAGCTTTCTTT. The chain recombines TRBV5-5 with TRBJ1-1; the D gene is possibly TRBD1 (6 bases). CDR1 and CDR2 (germline): SGHKS, YYEKEE (reference sequence). This CDR3 spans 14 amino acids. Trimming left V 6 bases short and J 2 bases short, with 14 bases between.

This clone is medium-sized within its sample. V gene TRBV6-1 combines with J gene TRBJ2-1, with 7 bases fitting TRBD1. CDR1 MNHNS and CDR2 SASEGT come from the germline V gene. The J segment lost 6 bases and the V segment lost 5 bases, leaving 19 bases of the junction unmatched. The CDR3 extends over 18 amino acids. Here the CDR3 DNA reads TGTGCCAGCAGTAAAACTAAACTACAGGGGCACCCACTCAATGAGCAGTTCTTC. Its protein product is CASSKTKLQGHPLNEQFF.

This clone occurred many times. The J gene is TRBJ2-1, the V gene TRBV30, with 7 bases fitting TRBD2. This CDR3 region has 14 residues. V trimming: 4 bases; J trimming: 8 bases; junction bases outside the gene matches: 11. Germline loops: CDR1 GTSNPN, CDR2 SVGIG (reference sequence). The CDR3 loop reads CAWTRSGSRDEQFF. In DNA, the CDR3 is TGTGCCTGGACACGTAGCGGGTCACGGGATGAGCAGTTCTTC. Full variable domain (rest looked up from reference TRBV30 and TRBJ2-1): SQTIHQWPATLVQPVGSPLSLECTVEGTSNPNLYWYRQAAGRGLQLLFYSVGIGQISSEVPQNLSASRPQDRQFILSSKKLLLSDSGFYLCAWTRSGSRDEQFFGPGTRLTVL.

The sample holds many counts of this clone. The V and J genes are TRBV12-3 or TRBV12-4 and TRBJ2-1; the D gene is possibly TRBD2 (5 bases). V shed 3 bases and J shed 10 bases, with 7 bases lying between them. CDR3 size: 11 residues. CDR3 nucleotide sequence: TGTGCCAGCAGTTTTGAGGGAGAGCAGTTCTTC. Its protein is CASSFEGEQFF.

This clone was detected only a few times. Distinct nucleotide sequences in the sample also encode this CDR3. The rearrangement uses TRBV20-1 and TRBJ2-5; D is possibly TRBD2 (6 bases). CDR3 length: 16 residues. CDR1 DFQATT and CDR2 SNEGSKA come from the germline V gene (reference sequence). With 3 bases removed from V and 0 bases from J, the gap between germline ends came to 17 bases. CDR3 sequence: CSARGGGGSYQETQYF. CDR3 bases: TGCAGTGCTAGGGGGGGAGGCGGGTCGTACCAAGAGACCCAGTACTTC.

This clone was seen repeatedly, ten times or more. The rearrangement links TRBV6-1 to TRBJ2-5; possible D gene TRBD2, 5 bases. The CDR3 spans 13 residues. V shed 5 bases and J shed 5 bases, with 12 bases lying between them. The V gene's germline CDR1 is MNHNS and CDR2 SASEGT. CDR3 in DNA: TGTGCCAGCAGTCCGGGCGGGCGTGAGACCCAGTACTTC. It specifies CASSPGGRETQYF.

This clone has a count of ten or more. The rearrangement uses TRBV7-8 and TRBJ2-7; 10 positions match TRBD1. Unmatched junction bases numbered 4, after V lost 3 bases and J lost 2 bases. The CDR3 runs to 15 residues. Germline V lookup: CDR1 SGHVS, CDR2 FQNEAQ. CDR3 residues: CASSLRDRGAYEQYF. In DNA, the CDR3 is TGTGCCAGCAGCTTGCGGGACAGGGGTGCCTACGAGCAGTACTTC.

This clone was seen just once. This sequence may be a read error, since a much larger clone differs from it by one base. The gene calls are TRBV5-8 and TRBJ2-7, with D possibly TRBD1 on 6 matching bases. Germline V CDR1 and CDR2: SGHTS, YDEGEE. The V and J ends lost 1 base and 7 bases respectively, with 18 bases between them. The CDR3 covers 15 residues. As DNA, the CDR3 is TGTGCCAGCAGCTTGCGGTGGGGACATGTACTTGAGCAGTACTTC. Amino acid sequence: CASSLRWGHVLEQYF. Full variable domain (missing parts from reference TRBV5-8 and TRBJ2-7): EAGVTQSPTHLIKTRGQQATLRCSPISGHTSVYWYQQALGLGLQFLLWYDEGEERNRGNFPPRFSGRQFPNYSSELNVNALELEDSALYLCASSLRWGHVLEQYFGPGTRLTVT.

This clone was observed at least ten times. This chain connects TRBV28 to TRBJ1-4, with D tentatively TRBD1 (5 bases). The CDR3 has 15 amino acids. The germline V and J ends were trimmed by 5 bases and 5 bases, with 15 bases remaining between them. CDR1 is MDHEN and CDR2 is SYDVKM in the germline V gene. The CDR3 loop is CASSLNSGRNEKLFF. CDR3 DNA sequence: TGTGCCAGCAGTCTGAACTCGGGACGAAATGAAAAACTGTTTTTT. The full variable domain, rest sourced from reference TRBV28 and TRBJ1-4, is DVKVTQSSRYLVKRTGEKVFLECVQDMDHENMFWYRQDPGLGLRLIYFSYDVKMKEKGDIPEGYSVSREKKERFSLILESASTNQTSMYLCASSLNSGRNEKLFFGSGTQLSVL.